This TCR beta chain was sequenced for a study of Ad26.COV2.S vaccination and SARS-CoV-2 variants. Study-level information: The authors gave Ad26.COV2.S intramuscularly, either once or twice 56 days apart.

The V gene's germline CDR1 is KGHDR and CDR2 SFDVKD. The CDR3 covers 14 residues. V shed 5 bases, J shed 5 bases, and the junction held 6 bases outside the gene matches. Study conclusions and caveats: The study found higher spike-specific TCR breadth in vaccine than placebo recipients.

Remarks on this clone: The target antigen is unknown.

Treatment specified: roughly 20 received Ad26.COV2.S at low or high dose, single or two shots; 5 received placebo; per-sample allocation not given. After the first vaccine or placebo injection, samples were drawn on day 63. Within Boston, the person who donated was an adult of 18-55 years. Wuhan-strain SARS-CoV-2 spike was expressed by the Ad26 vector that made up the vaccine. Profiling relied on immunoSEQ multiplex PCR, and the TCRdb table lists in-frame clones only, not all of them. The sample includes about 500,000 clones, roughly nine tenths of them seen just once. The TCR comes from a person aged 18 to 59 who received the Ad26.COV2.S COVID-19 vaccine or a placebo. Sample: peripheral blood, taken in a trial of Ad26.COV2.S vaccine versus placebo. The J gene is TRBJ2-5, the V gene TRBV24-1; 8 nucleotides agree with TRBD1. In DNA form, the CDR3 reads TGTGCCACCAGTGGTCCAGGGGGCCAGGAGACCCAGTACTTC. Residues: CATSGPGGQETQYF.